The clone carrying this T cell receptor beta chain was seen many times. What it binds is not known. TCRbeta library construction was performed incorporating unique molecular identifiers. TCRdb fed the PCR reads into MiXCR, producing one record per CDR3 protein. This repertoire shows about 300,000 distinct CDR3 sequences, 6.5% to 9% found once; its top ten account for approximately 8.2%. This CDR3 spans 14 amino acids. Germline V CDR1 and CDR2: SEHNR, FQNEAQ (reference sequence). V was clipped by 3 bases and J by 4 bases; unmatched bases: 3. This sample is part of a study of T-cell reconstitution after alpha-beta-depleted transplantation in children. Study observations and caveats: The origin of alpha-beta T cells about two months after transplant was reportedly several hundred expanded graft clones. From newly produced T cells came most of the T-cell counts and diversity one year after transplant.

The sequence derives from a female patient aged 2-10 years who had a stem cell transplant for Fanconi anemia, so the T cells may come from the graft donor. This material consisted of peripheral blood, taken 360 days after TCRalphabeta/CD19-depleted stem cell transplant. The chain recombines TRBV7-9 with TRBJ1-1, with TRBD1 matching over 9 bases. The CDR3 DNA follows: TGTGCCAGCAGCTTTGGGACAGGGACCACTGAAGCTTTCTTT. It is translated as CASSFGTGTTEAFF.